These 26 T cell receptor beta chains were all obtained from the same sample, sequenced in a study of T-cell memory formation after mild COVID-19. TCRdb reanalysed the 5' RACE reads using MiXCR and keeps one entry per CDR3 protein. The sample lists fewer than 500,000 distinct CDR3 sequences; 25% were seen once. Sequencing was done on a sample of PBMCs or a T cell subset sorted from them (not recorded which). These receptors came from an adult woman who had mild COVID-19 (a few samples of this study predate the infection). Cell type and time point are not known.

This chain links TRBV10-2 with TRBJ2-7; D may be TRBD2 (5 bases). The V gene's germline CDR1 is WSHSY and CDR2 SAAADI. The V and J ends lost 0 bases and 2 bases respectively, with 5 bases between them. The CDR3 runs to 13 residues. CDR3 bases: TGCGCCAGCAGTGAGTCGGAGGCCTACGAGCAGTACTTC. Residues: CASSESEAYEQYF.

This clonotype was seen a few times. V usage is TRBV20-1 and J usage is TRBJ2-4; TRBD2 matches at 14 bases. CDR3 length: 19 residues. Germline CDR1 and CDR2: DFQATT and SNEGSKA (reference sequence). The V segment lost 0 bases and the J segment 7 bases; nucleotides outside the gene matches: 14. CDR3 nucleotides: TGCAGTGCTAGAGATTCGTACGGGACTAGCGGGGGCGGTGTGAACATTCAGTACTTC. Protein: CSARDSYGTSGGGVNIQYF.

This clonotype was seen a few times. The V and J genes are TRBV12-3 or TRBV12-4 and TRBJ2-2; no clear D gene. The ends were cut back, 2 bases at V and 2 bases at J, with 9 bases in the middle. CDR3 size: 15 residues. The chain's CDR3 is CASSLWHPNTGELFF. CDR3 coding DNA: TGTGCCAGCAGTTTATGGCACCCAAACACCGGGGAGCTGTTTTTT.

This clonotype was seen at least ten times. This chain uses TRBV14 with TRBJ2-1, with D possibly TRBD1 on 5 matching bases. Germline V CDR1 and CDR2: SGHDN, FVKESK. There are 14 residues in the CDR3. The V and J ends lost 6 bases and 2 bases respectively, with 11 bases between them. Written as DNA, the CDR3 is TGTGCCAGCAGGGGGCCCGAGCCCTACAATGAGCAGTTCTTC. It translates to CASRGPEPYNEQFF.

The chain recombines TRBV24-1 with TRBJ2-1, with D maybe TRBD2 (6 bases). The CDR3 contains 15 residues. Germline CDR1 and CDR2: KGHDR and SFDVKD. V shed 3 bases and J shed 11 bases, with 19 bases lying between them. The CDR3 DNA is TGTGCCACCAGTGATAGGTTGGGGTCCGGGAGTAAGCAGTTCTTC. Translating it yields CATSDRLGSGSKQFF.

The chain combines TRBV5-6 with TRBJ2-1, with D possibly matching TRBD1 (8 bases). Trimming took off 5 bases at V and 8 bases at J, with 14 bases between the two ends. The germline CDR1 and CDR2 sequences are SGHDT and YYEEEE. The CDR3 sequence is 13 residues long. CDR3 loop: CASRHTGGDEQFF. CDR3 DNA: TGTGCCAGCAGGCATACAGGGGGGGATGAGCAGTTCTTC.

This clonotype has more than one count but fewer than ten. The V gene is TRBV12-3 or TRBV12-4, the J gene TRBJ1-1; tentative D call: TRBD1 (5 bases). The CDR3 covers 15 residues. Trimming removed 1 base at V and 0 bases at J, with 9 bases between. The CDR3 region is CASSLVQGVNTEAFF. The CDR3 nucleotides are TGTGCCAGCAGTTTAGTTCAGGGTGTGAACACTGAAGCTTTCTTT.

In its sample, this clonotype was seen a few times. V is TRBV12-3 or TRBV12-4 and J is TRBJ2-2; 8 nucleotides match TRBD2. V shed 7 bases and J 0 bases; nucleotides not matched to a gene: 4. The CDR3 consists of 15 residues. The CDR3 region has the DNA TGTGCCAGCACCGAGGGACTAGCGAACACCGGGGAGCTGTTTTTT. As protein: CASTEGLANTGELFF.

The CDR3 here is CASSESPERYYEQYF. CDR3 in DNA: TGTGCCAGCAGTGAGTCCCCGGAGCGGTACTACGAGCAGTACTTC. The chain links TRBV2 to TRBJ2-7, with D possibly matching TRBD2 (5 bases). Trimming stripped 3 bases from V and 3 bases from J, with 15 bases between. The CDR3 has 15 residues. Germline V gene sequence: CDR1 SNHLY, CDR2 FYNNEI.

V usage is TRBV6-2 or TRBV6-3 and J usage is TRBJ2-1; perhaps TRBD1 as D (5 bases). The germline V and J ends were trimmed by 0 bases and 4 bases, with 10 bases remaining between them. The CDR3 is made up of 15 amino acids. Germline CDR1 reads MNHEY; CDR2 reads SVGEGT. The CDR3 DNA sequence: TGTGCCAGCAGTTACTCGACCAGGGCTTACAATGAGCAGTTCTTC. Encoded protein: CASSYSTRAYNEQFF.

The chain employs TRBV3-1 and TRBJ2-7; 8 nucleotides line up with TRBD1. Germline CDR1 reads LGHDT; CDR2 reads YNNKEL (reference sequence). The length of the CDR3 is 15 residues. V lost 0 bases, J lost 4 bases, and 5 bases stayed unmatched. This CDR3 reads CASSQDLGQAYEQYF. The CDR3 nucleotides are TGTGCCAGCAGCCAAGATTTGGGACAGGCATACGAGCAGTACTTC.

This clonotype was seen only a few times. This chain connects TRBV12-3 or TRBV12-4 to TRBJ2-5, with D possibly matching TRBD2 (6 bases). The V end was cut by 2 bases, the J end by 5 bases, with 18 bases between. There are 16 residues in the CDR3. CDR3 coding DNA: TGTGCCAGCAGTTTAAGGGTTAGCGGCGCCCGGGAGACCCAGTACTTC. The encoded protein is CASSLRVSGARETQYF.

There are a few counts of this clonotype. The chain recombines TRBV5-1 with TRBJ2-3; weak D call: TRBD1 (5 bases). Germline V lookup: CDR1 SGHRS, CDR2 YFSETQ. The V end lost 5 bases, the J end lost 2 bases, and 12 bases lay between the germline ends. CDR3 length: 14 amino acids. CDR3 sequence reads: CASRLEGVTDTQYF. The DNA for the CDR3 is TGCGCCAGCAGACTCGAAGGGGTCACAGATACGCAGTATTTT.

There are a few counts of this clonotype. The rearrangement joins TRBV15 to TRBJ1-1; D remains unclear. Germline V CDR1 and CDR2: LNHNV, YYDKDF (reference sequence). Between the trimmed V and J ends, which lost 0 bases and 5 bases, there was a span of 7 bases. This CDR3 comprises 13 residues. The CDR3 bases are TGTGCCACCAGCAGAGATGAAGGAACTGAAGCTTTCTTT. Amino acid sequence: CATSRDEGTEAFF. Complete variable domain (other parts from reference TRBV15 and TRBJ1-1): DAMVIQNPRYQVTQFGKPVTLSCSQTLNHNVMYWYQQKSSQAPKLLFHYYDKDFNNEADTPDNFQSRRPNTSFCFLDIRSPGLGDTAMYLCATSRDEGTEAFFGQGTRLTVV.

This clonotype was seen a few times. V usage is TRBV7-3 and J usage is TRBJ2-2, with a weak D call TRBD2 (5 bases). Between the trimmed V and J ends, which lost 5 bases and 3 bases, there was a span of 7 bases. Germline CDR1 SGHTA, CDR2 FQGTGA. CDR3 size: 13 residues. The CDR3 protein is CASSRGDTGELFF. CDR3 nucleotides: TGTGCCAGCAGCCGGGGTGACACCGGGGAGCTGTTTTTT.

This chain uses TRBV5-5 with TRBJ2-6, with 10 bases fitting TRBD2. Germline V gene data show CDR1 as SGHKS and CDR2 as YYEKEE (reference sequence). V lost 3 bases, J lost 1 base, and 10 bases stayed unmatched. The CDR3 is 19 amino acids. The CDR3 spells CASSWVFTSGVSGANVLTF. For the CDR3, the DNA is TGTGCCAGCAGCTGGGTATTCACTAGCGGGGTTTCTGGGGCCAACGTCCTGACTTTC. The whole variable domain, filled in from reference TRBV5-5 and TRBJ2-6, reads DAGVTQSPTHLIKTRGQQVTLRCSPISGHKSVSWYQQVLGQGPQFIFQYYEKEERGRGNFPDRFSARQFPNYSSELNVNALLLGDSALYLCASSWVFTSGVSGANVLTFGAGSRLTVL.

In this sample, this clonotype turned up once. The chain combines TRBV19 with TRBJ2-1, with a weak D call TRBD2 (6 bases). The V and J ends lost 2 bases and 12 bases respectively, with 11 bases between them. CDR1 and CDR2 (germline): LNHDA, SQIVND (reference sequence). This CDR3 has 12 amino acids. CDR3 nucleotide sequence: TGTGCCAGTAGTATACCCAGGCGGGGGCAGTTCTTC. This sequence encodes CASSIPRRGQFF.

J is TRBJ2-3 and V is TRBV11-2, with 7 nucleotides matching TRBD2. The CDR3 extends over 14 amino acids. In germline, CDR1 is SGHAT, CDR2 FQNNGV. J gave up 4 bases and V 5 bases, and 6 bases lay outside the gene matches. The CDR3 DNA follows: TGTGCCAGCAGCCAGCGGGACTTACCAGATACGCAGTATTTT. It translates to CASSQRDLPDTQYF.

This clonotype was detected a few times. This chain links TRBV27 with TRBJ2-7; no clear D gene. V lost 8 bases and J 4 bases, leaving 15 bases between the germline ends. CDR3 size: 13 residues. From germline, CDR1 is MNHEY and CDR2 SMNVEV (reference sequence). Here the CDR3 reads CASGRTATYEQYF. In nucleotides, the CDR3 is TGTGCCAGCGGACGGACGGCCACATACGAGCAGTACTTC.

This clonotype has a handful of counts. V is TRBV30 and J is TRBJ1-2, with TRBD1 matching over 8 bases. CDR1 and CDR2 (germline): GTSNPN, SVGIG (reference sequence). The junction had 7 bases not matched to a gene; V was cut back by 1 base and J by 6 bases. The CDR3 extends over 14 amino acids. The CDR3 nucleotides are TGTGCCTGGAGTGAAGGGACAGGTTGGGATGGCTACACCTTC. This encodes CAWSEGTGWDGYTF. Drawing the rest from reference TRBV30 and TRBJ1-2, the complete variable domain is SQTIHQWPATLVQPVGSPLSLECTVEGTSNPNLYWYRQAAGRGLQLLFYSVGIGQISSEVPQNLSASRPQDRQFILSSKKLLLSDSGFYLCAWSEGTGWDGYTFGSGTRLTVV.

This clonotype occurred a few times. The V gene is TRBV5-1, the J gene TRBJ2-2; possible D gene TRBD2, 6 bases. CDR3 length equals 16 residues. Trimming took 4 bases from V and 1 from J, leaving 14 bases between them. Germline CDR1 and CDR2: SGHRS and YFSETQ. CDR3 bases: TGCGCCAGCAGCCTGGAGGGTATCGAGAACACCGGGGAGCTGTTTTTT. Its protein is CASSLEGIENTGELFF.

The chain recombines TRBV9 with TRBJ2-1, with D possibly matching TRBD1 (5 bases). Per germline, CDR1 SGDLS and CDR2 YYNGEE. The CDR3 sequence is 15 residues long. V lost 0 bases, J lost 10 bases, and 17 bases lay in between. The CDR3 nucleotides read TGTGCCAGCAGCGTAGGACAGTTTGGGCAGGGCGAGCAGTTCTTC. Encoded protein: CASSVGQFGQGEQFF.

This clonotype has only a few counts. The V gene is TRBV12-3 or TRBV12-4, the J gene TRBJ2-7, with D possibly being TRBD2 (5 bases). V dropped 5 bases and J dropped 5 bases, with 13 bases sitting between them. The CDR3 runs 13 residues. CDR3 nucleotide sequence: TGTGCCAGCAGTATACTAGTTTTCCACGAGCAGTACTTC. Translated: CASSILVFHEQYF.

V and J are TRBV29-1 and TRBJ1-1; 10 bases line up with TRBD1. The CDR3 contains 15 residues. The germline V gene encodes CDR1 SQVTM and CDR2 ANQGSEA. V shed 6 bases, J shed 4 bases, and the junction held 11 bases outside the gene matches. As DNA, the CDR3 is TGCAGCGTCCAGGCGACAGGGGGCCTGGGCACTGAAGCTTTCTTT. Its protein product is CSVQATGGLGTEAFF.

The CDR3 loop reads CASSLLAGASRTQYF. Written as DNA, the CDR3 is TGTGCCAGCAGCTTACTAGCGGGGGCCTCGCGGACCCAGTACTTC. This chain uses TRBV7-2 with TRBJ2-5; 10 bases agree with TRBD2. Germline CDR1 is SGHTA and CDR2 is FQGNSA. V trimming: 2 bases; J trimming: 7 bases; junction bases outside the gene matches: 7. The CDR3 contains 15 residues. Using reference TRBV7-2 and TRBJ2-5 for the parts outside the CDR3, the full variable domain is GAGVSQSPSNKVTEKGKDVELRCDPISGHTALYWYRQSLGQGLEFLIYFQGNSAPDKSGLPSDRFSAERTGGSVSTLTIQRTQQEDSAVYLCASSLLAGASRTQYFGPGTRLLVL.

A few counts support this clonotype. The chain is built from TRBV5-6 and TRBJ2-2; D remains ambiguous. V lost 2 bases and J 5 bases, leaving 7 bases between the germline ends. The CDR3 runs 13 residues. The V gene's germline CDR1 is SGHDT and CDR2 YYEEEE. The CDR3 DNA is TGTGCCAGCAGCTTTGGTGGGACCGGGGAGCTGTTTTTT. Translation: CASSFGGTGELFF.